These 20 T cell receptor beta chains were all obtained from the same sample, sequenced in a study of blood T cells in healthy people across ages. Then a second PCR, running about 6 to 12 cycles, was carried out with a sample-barcoded 5' primer and a J-beta primer mix. TCRdb recomputed calls from the 5' RACE reads with MiXCR, one row per CDR3 protein. The repertoire has 800,000 to 1,000,000 distinct CDR3 sequences, under 50% of them found once; the top ten carry around an eighth. The sequencing input was blood. These receptor sequences come from a young man in good health.

This rearrangement joins TRBV3-1 to TRBJ1-2, with D tentatively TRBD1 (5 bases). Deletions cut 3 bases from V and 0 bases from J, with 11 bases between. The CDR3 is 15 amino acids. Germline V gene sequence: CDR1 LGHDT, CDR2 YNNKEL (reference sequence). The CDR3 reads CASSQVGAANYGYTF. The CDR3 DNA reads TGTGCCAGCAGCCAGGTCGGGGCGGCTAACTATGGCTACACCTTC.

This clonotype was seen a handful of times. The chain carries TRBV18 and TRBJ2-1, with TRBD2 matching over 10 bases. CDR3 length equals 15 residues. CDR1 and CDR2 from the germline V gene are KGHSH and LQKENI. J gave up 7 bases and V 1 base, and 4 bases lay outside the gene matches. CDR3 sequence: CASSPQAGGQNEQFF. The CDR3 DNA reads TGTGCCAGCTCACCACAAGCGGGGGGGCAAAATGAGCAGTTCTTC.

The chain combines TRBV5-5 with TRBJ1-4, with 9 bases matching TRBD1. In germline, CDR1 is SGHKS, CDR2 YYEKEE (reference sequence). The CDR3 covers 13 residues. Trimming took 7 bases from V and 8 from J; bases not matched to a gene: 6. CDR3 region: CASQRDRGEKLFF. The CDR3 DNA follows: TGTGCCAGCCAGCGAGACAGGGGGGAAAAACTGTTTTTT.

This chain joins TRBV4-2 and TRBJ2-7; tentative D call: TRBD1 (5 bases). The CDR3 consists of 17 residues. Trimming shortened V by 0 bases and J by 3 bases, and 18 bases separated the two germline ends. CDR1 LGHNA and CDR2 YNFKEQ come from the germline V gene. CDR3 region: CASSQDYNRYELYEQYF. In nucleotides, the CDR3 is TGTGCCAGCAGCCAAGATTATAACAGGTATGAACTCTACGAGCAGTACTTC.

This clonotype was seen a few times. V usage is TRBV28 and J usage is TRBJ2-5; D is unresolved. Germline V gives CDR1 MDHEN, CDR2 SYDVKM. There are 13 residues in the CDR3. Trimming cost V 5 bases and J 5 bases, with 12 bases left between them. CDR3 nucleotides: TGTGCCAGCAGTCCCGCAGGCGTTGAGACCCAGTACTTC. It translates to CASSPAGVETQYF. Combining the CDR3 with reference TRBV28 and TRBJ2-5 gives the whole variable domain DVKVTQSSRYLVKRTGEKVFLECVQDMDHENMFWYRQDPGLGLRLIYFSYDVKMKEKGDIPEGYSVSREKKERFSLILESASTNQTSMYLCASSPAGVETQYFGPGTRLLVL.

This rearrangement joins TRBV7-9 to TRBJ2-3, with D maybe TRBD1 (6 bases). Germline V gene lookup returns CDR1 SEHNR and CDR2 FQNEAQ (reference sequence). Between the trimmed V and J ends, which lost 5 bases and 6 bases, there was a span of 12 bases. The CDR3 has 13 residues. The CDR3 sequence: CASSPRGVDTQYF. CDR3 sequence (DNA): TGTGCCAGCAGCCCCAGGGGTGTGGATACGCAGTATTTT.

V usage is TRBV4-2 and J usage is TRBJ2-7; maybe TRBD2 (6 bases). The CDR3 is made up of 16 amino acids. In germline, CDR1 is LGHNA, CDR2 YNFKEQ. Deletions cut 3 bases from V and 4 bases from J, with 19 bases between. The CDR3 spells CASSHLLRGNQYEQYF. Written as DNA, the CDR3 is TGTGCCAGCAGCCACCTGCTTCGGGGGAACCAATACGAGCAGTACTTC.

This clonotype was seen more than once but under ten times. V is TRBV11-1 and J is TRBJ1-2; D perhaps matches TRBD1 (5 bases). Looked up from germline, CDR1 is SGHAT and CDR2 is FQDESV (reference sequence). Trimming cost V 1 base and J 1 base, with 28 bases left between them. The CDR3 has 21 amino acids. This CDR3 is CASSLGRTGTDQSVLNYGYTF. The CDR3, as DNA: TGTGCCAGCAGCTTAGGAAGAACTGGGACCGATCAAAGCGTACTTAACTATGGCTACACCTTC.

This clonotype was counted only a few times. This sequence joins TRBV4-2 and TRBJ2-5, with 8 nucleotides matching TRBD1. The CDR3 loop spans 15 amino acids. With 0 bases clipped from V and 1 base from J, the junction kept 1 base outside the gene matches. CDR1 is LGHNA and CDR2 is YNFKEQ in the germline V gene. The DNA for the CDR3 is TGTGCCAGCAGCCAAGATGGGACAGGCCAAGAGACCCAGTACTTC. Translated: CASSQDGTGQETQYF.

The chain combines TRBV7-8 with TRBJ2-3; 13 bases map to TRBD2. Trimming cost V 4 bases and J 6 bases; bases outside gene matches: 7. From germline, CDR1 is SGHVS and CDR2 FQNEAQ. The length of the CDR3 is 16 residues. CDR3 coding DNA: TGTGCCAGCAGCTCGGCCCAACTAGCGGGGGGGGATACGCAGTATTTT. This codes for CASSSAQLAGGDTQYF.

Concerning this clonotype itself: One end of the junction fails to match germline, which may point to a read error. This chain uses TRBV5-8 with TRBJ2-3; 9 positions agree with TRBD2. Per the germline V gene, CDR1 is SGHTS and CDR2 is YDEGEE. The CDR3 totals 14 residues. The CDR3 nucleotides read TGTGCCAGCAGCTTAGGGACTAGCAGAGATACGCAGTATTTT. It yields the protein CASSLGTSRDTQYF.

The chain links TRBV5-1 to TRBJ1-2; D gene uncertain. Trimming cost V 1 base and J 2 bases, with 12 bases left between them. Germline CDR1 is SGHRS and CDR2 is YFSETQ. The CDR3 spans 15 residues. CDR3 protein: CASSLMVRENYGYTF. CDR3 nucleotides: TGCGCCAGCAGCTTGATGGTCAGAGAGAACTATGGCTACACCTTC.

The chain joins TRBV20-1 to TRBJ2-5; D is tentatively TRBD1 or TRBD2 (6 bases each). The germline V gene has CDR1 DFQATT and CDR2 SNEGSKA (reference sequence). The ends were cut back, 0 bases at V and 5 bases at J, with 13 bases in the middle. CDR3 length: 14 amino acids. CDR3 in DNA: TGCAGTGCTAGAGATGATAGGGGGAGGGAGACCCAGTACTTC. It encodes CSARDDRGRETQYF.

The V and J genes are TRBV5-1 and TRBJ2-7, with D perhaps given as TRBD1 or TRBD2 (6 bases each). The V end lost 2 bases, the J end lost 6 bases, and 15 bases lay between the germline ends. The CDR3 length is 14 residues. Per germline, CDR1 SGHRS and CDR2 YFSETQ. CDR3 bases: TGCGCCAGCAGCTTAGAAGTCGGGGGCGGCGAGCAGTACTTC. This encodes CASSLEVGGGEQYF.

In this sample, this clonotype turned up a few times. The chain carries TRBV7-2 and TRBJ2-7, with 9 bases aligning to TRBD1. In germline, CDR1 is SGHTA, CDR2 FQGNSA. This CDR3 contains 15 residues. With V trimmed by 5 bases and J by 3 bases, 8 bases remained unmatched. The CDR3 DNA follows: TGTGCCAGCAGCAGTCCGGGACAGGGATTCTACGAGCAGTACTTC. This codes for CASSSPGQGFYEQYF.

A word on this clonotype: The germline gene is not matched at one end of the junction; a read error may be the cause. This rearrangement joins TRBV5-4 to TRBJ2-5; 10 nucleotides align to TRBD1. The germline CDR1 and CDR2 sequences are SGHNT and YYREEE (reference sequence). The CDR3 contains 16 residues. This CDR3 is CASSSWDRGGGETQSF. For the CDR3, the DNA is TGTGCCAGCAGCTCTTGGGACAGGGGAGGGGGAGAGACCCAGTCCTTC.

The V call is TRBV9, the J call TRBJ2-1; 8 bases align to TRBD2. Germline V gene sequence: CDR1 SGDLS, CDR2 YYNGEE. The length of the CDR3 is 17 residues. The V and J ends lost 0 bases and 7 bases, in that order; junction bases with no gene match: 12. Here the CDR3 reads CASSVDLTGGRGNEQFF. The DNA of the CDR3 is TGTGCCAGCAGCGTAGATCTAACGGGGGGGCGTGGTAATGAGCAGTTCTTC.

This clonotype was recorded a few times. The DNA of the CDR3 is TGCGCCAGCAGCCGCGATCGGACAGGGGGAACAGATACGCAGTATTTT. Its translation is CASSRDRTGGTDTQYF. V gene TRBV4-1 combines with J gene TRBJ2-3, with 10 bases that match TRBD1. Germline lookup yields CDR1 MGHRA and CDR2 YSYEKL. V lost 4 bases and J lost 3; bases outside the gene matches: 7. CDR3 length: 16 residues.

The rearrangement uses TRBV11-2 and TRBJ2-7, with a tentative D call TRBD1 (6 bases). The ends were cut back, 5 bases at V and 0 bases at J, with 14 bases in the middle. Germline CDR1 is SGHAT and CDR2 is FQNNGV. The CDR3 runs to 15 residues. CDR3 nucleotides: TGTGCCAGCAGCCCGATCGCCAGGGGCTCCTACGAGCAGTACTTC. The encoded protein is CASSPIARGSYEQYF.

The sample holds one count of this clonotype. The chain combines TRBV3-1 with TRBJ1-5; TRBD1 might be the D (5 bases). The V gene lost 3 bases and the J gene lost 7 bases, with 13 bases spanning the gap. CDR3 length: 14 residues. Germline V gives CDR1 LGHDT, CDR2 YNNKEL (reference sequence). The CDR3 nucleotides read TGTGCCAGCAGCCAGGATGGGGGTTACCAGCCCCAGCATTTT. Translating gives CASSQDGGYQPQHF. Drawing the rest from reference TRBV3-1 and TRBJ1-5, the complete variable domain is DTAVSQTPKYLVTQMGNDKSIKCEQNLGHDTMYWYKQDSKKFLKIMFSYNNKELIINETVPNRFSPKSPDKAHLNLHINSLELGDSAVYFCASSQDGGYQPQHFGDGTRLSIL.